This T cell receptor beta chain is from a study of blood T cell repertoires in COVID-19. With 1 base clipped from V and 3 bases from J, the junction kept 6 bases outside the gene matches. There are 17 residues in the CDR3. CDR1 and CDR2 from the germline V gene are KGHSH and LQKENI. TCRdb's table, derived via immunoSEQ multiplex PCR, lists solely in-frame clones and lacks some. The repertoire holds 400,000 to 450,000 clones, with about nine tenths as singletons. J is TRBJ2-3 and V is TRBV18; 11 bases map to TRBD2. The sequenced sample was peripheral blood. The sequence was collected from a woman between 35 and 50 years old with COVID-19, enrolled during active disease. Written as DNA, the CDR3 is TGTGCCAGCTCACCACTCGGGCTAGCGGGGGGAACAGATACGCAGTATTTT. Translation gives CASSPLGLAGGTDTQYF.